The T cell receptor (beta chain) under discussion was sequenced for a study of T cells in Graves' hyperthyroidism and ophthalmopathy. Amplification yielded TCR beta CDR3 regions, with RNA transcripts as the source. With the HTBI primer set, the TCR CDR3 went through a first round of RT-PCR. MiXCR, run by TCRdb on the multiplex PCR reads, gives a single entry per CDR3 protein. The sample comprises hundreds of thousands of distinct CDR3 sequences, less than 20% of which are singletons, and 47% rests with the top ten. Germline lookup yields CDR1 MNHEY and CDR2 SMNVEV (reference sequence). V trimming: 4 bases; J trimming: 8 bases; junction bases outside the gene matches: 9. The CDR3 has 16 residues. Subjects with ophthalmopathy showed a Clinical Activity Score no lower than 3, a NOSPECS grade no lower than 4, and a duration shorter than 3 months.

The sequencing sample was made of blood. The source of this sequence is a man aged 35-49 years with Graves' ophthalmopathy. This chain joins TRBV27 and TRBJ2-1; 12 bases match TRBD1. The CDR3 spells CASSSSAGTGGDEQFF. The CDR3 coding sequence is TGTGCCAGCAGTTCCTCCGCCGGGACAGGGGGCGATGAGCAGTTCTTC.